This entry lists 24 T cell receptor beta chains sequenced from one sample in a study of shared clonotypes between healthy human individuals. Data came from immunoSEQ multiplex PCR; TCRdb stores just in-frame clones and leaves some out. The data contain about half a million clones, about 72% of them singletons. Sequencing was done on a sample of PBMCs. Source of these receptors: a woman between 40 and 50 years old in good health. Some clones in this sample may be carry-over from other donors' samples.

This clone was observed a handful of times. The chain is built from TRBV27 and TRBJ2-7, with 10 nucleotides matching TRBD1. This CDR3 comprises 16 residues. Looked up from germline, CDR1 is MNHEY and CDR2 is SMNVEV (reference sequence). V lost 5 bases and J lost 7; bases outside the gene matches: 14. In nucleotides, the CDR3 is TGTGCCAGCAGTCCGACCCGAGACAGGGGGCTGCGGGAGCAGTACTTC. This translates into CASSPTRDRGLREQYF.

The chain combines TRBV18 with TRBJ2-5, with 10 nucleotides matching TRBD1. The germline V gene encodes CDR1 KGHSH and CDR2 LQKENI. V trimming: 3 bases; J trimming: 2 bases; junction bases outside the gene matches: 6. The CDR3 is made up of 16 amino acids. CDR3 DNA: TGTGCCAGCTCACCGGGGGACAGGGGACTTCAAGAGACCCAGTACTTC. This gives the protein CASSPGDRGLQETQYF.

This chain uses TRBV7-3 with TRBJ2-3, with D uncertain. CDR3 size: 15 residues. Germline CDR1 is SGHTA and CDR2 is FQGTGA. The V gene lost 1 base and the J gene lost 2 bases, with 10 bases spanning the gap. The CDR3, as DNA: TGTGCCAGCAGCTTAAATCCGGGTACCACAGATACGCAGTATTTT. Its protein product is CASSLNPGTTDTQYF.

The gene calls are TRBV2 and TRBJ2-1; D is uncertain. V was trimmed by 2 bases and J by 4 bases, leaving 6 bases between them. CDR3 length: 13 amino acids. Germline V gene data show CDR1 as SNHLY and CDR2 as FYNNEI. This chain's CDR3 is CASSEQMYNEQFF. Written as DNA, the CDR3 is TGTGCCAGCAGTGAACAGATGTACAATGAGCAGTTCTTC.

The genes are TRBV30 and TRBJ1-5; TRBD1 matches 10 bases. CDR3 length: 18 residues. The V gene's germline CDR1 is GTSNPN and CDR2 SVGIG (reference sequence). The V and J ends lost 3 bases and 4 bases, in that order; junction bases with no gene match: 15. In DNA, the CDR3 is TGTGCCTGGAGCCTGGCCCTTATACGACAGGGGGCAAATCAGCCCCAGCATTTT. Protein product: CAWSLALIRQGANQPQHF.

This clone qualifies as large (0.1 to 1%). At the DNA level, this CDR3 is encoded by other sequences in the same sample as well. The V gene is TRBV15, the J gene TRBJ2-7; 7 bases map to TRBD2. The J segment lost 4 bases and the V segment lost 0 bases, leaving 21 bases of the junction unmatched. The CDR3 has 20 residues. Germline V CDR1 and CDR2: LNHNV, YYDKDF (reference sequence). The CDR3 region has the DNA TGTGCCACCAGCAGAGACAGGGATTGGGGAGCGGGACCACATCGGTACGAGCAGTACTTC. This sequence encodes CATSRDRDWGAGPHRYEQYF. The variable domain in full, completed from reference TRBV15 and TRBJ2-7, reads DAMVIQNPRYQVTQFGKPVTLSCSQTLNHNVMYWYQQKSSQAPKLLFHYYDKDFNNEADTPDNFQSRRPNTSFCFLDIRSPGLGDTAMYLCATSRDRDWGAGPHRYEQYFGPGTRLTVT.

The rearrangement joins TRBV7-3 to TRBJ2-1, with D perhaps matching TRBD1 (6 bases). The CDR3 is 14 residues long. CDR1 SGHTA and CDR2 FQGTGA come from the germline V gene. The V and J ends lost 5 bases and 3 bases respectively, with 11 bases between them. DNA for the CDR3: TGTGCCAGCAGCCGCGGACAGTACTACAATGAGCAGTTCTTC. Translation gives CASSRGQYYNEQFF.

The table lists this clone with a count of one. The rearrangement links TRBV19 to TRBJ1-1, with D possibly TRBD1 on 6 matching bases. CDR1 is LNHDA and CDR2 is SQIVND in the germline V gene (reference sequence). CDR3 length: 16 residues. V was clipped by 1 base and J by 5 bases, with 17 bases between them. The CDR3 nucleotides read TGTGCCAGTAGTATAGGGGGCGGACAGCGGGCGACTGAAGCTTTCTTT. This encodes CASSIGGGQRATEAFF. The whole variable domain, filled in from reference TRBV19 and TRBJ1-1, reads DGGITQSPKYLFRKEGQNVTLSCEQNLNHDAMYWYRQDPGQGLRLIYYSQIVNDFQKGDIAEGYSVSREKKESFPLTVTSAQKNPTAFYLCASSIGGGQRATEAFFGQGTRLTVV.

The genes are TRBV19 and TRBJ2-7; D tentatively reads TRBD1 or TRBD2 (6 bases each). Germline V lookup: CDR1 LNHDA, CDR2 SQIVND (reference sequence). V lost 8 bases to trimming and J lost 2 bases, with 16 bases between them. The CDR3 covers 14 residues. CDR3 sequence reads: CASGLGGSTYEQYF. The CDR3 bases are TGTGCCAGTGGCCTAGGGGGGTCCACCTACGAGCAGTACTTC.

This clone was found once. The J gene is TRBJ1-1, the V gene TRBV5-1; D is uncertain. This CDR3 contains 12 residues. The V end was cut by 0 bases, the J end by 6 bases, with 6 bases between. CDR1 is SGHRS, CDR2 YFSETQ, per germline. The DNA of the CDR3 is TGCGCCAGCAGCTTGGTTGGGTCTGAAGCTTTCTTT. This gives the protein CASSLVGSEAFF.

This clone was recorded only once. Here the CDR3 DNA reads TGTGCCAGCAGCTTAGCGTTCGACCCAAACTATGGCTACACCTTC. Its protein is CASSLAFDPNYGYTF. The chain is built from TRBV7-2 and TRBJ1-2; D not resolved. This CDR3 comprises 15 residues. The V and J ends lost 0 bases and 2 bases respectively, with 10 bases between them. Germline-derived CDR1 and CDR2 are SGHTA and FQGNSA.

This clone was observed a single time. The chain employs TRBV6-1 and TRBJ2-1; 10 nucleotides agree with TRBD2. In germline, CDR1 is MNHNS, CDR2 SASEGT. This CDR3 is built from 16 residues. Trimming removed 1 base from V and 2 bases from J; junction bases left unmatched: 2. The CDR3 DNA reads TGTGCCAGCAGTGAAGATCTAGCGGGAGCCTACAATGAGCAGTTCTTC. Its protein product is CASSEDLAGAYNEQFF.

V is TRBV7-3 and J is TRBJ2-7; 8 bases match TRBD1. Germline V gives CDR1 SGHTA, CDR2 FQGTGA. The CDR3 is made up of 16 amino acids. V shed 2 bases, J shed 3 bases, and the junction held 9 bases outside the gene matches. This CDR3 reads CASSLGGQGEGYEQYF. In DNA, the CDR3 is TGTGCCAGCAGCTTAGGCGGACAGGGCGAGGGCTACGAGCAGTACTTC.

The sample holds a few counts of this clone. CDR3 sequence: CASTISYSTDTQYF. In DNA form, the CDR3 reads TGTGCCAGCACCATTTCTTATAGCACAGATACGCAGTATTTT. The V call is TRBV7-9, the J call TRBJ2-3; D ambiguous. The CDR3 covers 14 residues. Trimming left V 7 bases short and J 0 bases short, with 11 bases between. Germline CDR1 is SEHNR and CDR2 is FQNEAQ (reference sequence).

The CDR3 DNA follows: TGTGCCACCAGCAGAGATCGTTTCCGGGACGGACCACTTAGAAGCAATGAGCAGTTCTTC. It specifies CATSRDRFRDGPLRSNEQFF. This chain connects TRBV15 to TRBJ2-1; either TRBD1 or TRBD2 may supply D (5 bases each). CDR1 is LNHNV, CDR2 YYDKDF, per germline (reference sequence). The CDR3 spans 20 residues. V gave up 0 bases and J gave up 6 bases, with 27 bases separating them.

V usage is TRBV7-2 and J usage is TRBJ1-2; D not resolved. Trimming shortened V by 0 bases and J by 7 bases, and 9 bases separated the two germline ends. Germline lookup yields CDR1 SGHTA and CDR2 FQGNSA. This CDR3 is built from 13 residues. The CDR3 is CASSLAREGGYTF. Written as DNA, the CDR3 is TGTGCCAGCAGCTTAGCCCGAGAAGGTGGCTACACCTTC. Drawing the rest from reference TRBV7-2 and TRBJ1-2, the complete variable domain is GAGVSQSPSNKVTEKGKDVELRCDPISGHTALYWYRQSLGQGLEFLIYFQGNSAPDKSGLPSDRFSAERTGGSVSTLTIQRTQQEDSAVYLCASSLAREGGYTFGSGTRLTVV.

The chain has TRBV6-5 and TRBJ2-2, with D maybe TRBD2 (6 bases). Germline CDR1 and CDR2: MNHEY and SVGAGI. The CDR3 is made up of 14 amino acids. V shed 0 bases and J shed 4 bases, with 6 bases lying between them. Here the CDR3 DNA reads TGTGCCAGCAGTTACTCGGGGGGCACCGGGGAGCTGTTTTTT. Its translation is CASSYSGGTGELFF.

The chain's CDR3 is CASSFGPRETQYF. The CDR3 DNA is TGTGCCAGCAGCTTCGGGCCGAGGGAGACCCAGTACTTC. This chain links TRBV7-6 with TRBJ2-5, with D uncertain. This CDR3 contains 13 residues. CDR1 is SGHVS, CDR2 FNYEAQ, per germline. Trimming removed 3 bases from V and 5 bases from J, with 10 bases in between.

This chain uses TRBV18 with TRBJ2-5; TRBD2 agrees at 12 bases. V dropped 3 bases and J dropped 4; count of bases not matched to a gene: 6. Looked up from germline, CDR1 is KGHSH and CDR2 is LQKENI. CDR3 length: 16 amino acids. The CDR3 region is CASSPNQGLAGETQYF. Written as DNA, the CDR3 is TGTGCCAGCTCACCTAACCAGGGACTAGCGGGAGAGACCCAGTACTTC.

This chain links TRBV5-1 with TRBJ2-3, with D unresolved. This CDR3 is built from 14 residues. Germline V gene data show CDR1 as SGHRS and CDR2 as YFSETQ. The V end lost 5 bases, the J end lost 2 bases, and 12 bases lay between the germline ends. The CDR3 spells CASSRRGNTDTQYF. Here the CDR3 DNA reads TGCGCCAGCAGTCGGAGAGGAAACACAGATACGCAGTATTTT. Based on the CDR3 plus reference TRBV5-1 and TRBJ2-3, the full variable domain is KAGVTQTPRYLIKTRGQQVTLSCSPISGHRSVSWYQQTPGQGLQFLFEYFSETQRNKGNFPGRFSGRQFSNSRSEMNVSTLELGDSALYLCASSRRGNTDTQYFGPGTRLTVL.

The chain is built from TRBV7-7 and TRBJ1-3; the D is unclear. V was shortened by 1 base and J by 2 bases, with 3 bases between the two germline ends. Per the germline V gene, CDR1 is SSHAT and CDR2 is FNYEAQ (reference sequence). The CDR3 runs to 13 residues. CDR3 residues: CASSLGPGNTIYF. The DNA of the CDR3 is TGTGCCAGCAGCTTAGGACCTGGAAACACCATATATTTT.

V and J are TRBV7-8 and TRBJ2-7; D gene uncertain. CDR1 is SGHVS and CDR2 is FQNEAQ in the germline V gene. Trimming removed 2 bases at V and 0 bases at J, with 11 bases between. The CDR3 consists of 15 residues. DNA for the CDR3: TGTGCCAGCAGCTTATTGCGAGACGCCTCCTACGAGCAGTACTTC. Amino acids: CASSLLRDASYEQYF.

V is TRBV30 and J is TRBJ2-2; D gene ambiguous. Germline V gives CDR1 GTSNPN, CDR2 SVGIG (reference sequence). This CDR3 has 13 amino acids. V was cut by 3 bases and J by 0 bases, with 5 bases left in between. The CDR3: CAWSVSNTGELFF. The CDR3 DNA is TGTGCCTGGAGCGTCTCGAACACCGGGGAGCTGTTTTTT.

The genes are TRBV7-3 and TRBJ2-2; 10 nucleotides match TRBD2. The ends lost 1 base at V and 7 bases at J; junction bases unmatched: 6. The CDR3 contains 16 residues. The germline V gene has CDR1 SGHTA and CDR2 FQGTGA. CDR3 coding DNA: TGTGCCAGCAGCTTAAGGGGGACTAGCGTGGACGGGGAGCTGTTTTTT. It codes for CASSLRGTSVDGELFF.